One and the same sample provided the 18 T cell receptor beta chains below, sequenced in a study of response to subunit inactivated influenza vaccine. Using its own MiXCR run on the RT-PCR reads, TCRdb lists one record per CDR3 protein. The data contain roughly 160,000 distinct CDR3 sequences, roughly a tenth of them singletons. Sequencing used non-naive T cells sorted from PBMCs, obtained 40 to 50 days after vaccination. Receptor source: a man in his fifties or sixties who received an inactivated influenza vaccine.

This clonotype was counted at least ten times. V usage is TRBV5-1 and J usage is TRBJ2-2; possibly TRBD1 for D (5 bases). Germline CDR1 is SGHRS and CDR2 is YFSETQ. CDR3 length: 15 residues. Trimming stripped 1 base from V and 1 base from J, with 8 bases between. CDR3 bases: TGCGCCAGCAGCTTGATAGGACAGAACACCGGGGAGCTGTTTTTT. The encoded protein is CASSLIGQNTGELFF.

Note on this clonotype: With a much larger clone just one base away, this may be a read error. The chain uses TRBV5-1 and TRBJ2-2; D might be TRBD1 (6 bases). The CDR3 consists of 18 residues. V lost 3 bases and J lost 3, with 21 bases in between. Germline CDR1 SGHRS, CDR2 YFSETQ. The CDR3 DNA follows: TGCGCCAGCAGCTCCAGGACAGCTTCCATATCGGACACCGGGGAGCTGTTTTTT. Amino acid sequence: CASSSRTASISDTGELFF.

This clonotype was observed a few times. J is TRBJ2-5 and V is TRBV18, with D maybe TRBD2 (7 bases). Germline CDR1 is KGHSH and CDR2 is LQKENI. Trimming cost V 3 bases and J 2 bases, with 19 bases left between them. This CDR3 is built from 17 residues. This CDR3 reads CASSPEGEGIRQETQYF. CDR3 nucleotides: TGTGCCAGCTCACCGGAGGGGGAGGGGATACGACAAGAGACCCAGTACTTC.

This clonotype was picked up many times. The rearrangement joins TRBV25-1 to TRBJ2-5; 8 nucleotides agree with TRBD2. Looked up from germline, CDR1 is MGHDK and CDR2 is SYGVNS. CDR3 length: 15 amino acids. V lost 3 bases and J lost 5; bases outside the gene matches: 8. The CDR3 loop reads CASSDASGRAETQYF. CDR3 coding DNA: TGTGCCAGCAGTGATGCGAGCGGGAGAGCGGAGACCCAGTACTTC.

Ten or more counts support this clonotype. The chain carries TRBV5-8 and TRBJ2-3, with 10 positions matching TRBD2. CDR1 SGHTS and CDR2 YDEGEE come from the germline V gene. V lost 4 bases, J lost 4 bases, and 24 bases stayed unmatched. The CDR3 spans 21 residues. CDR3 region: CASSVAPGTSVVGAVADTQYF. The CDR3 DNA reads TGTGCCAGCAGCGTCGCCCCTGGGACTAGCGTAGTAGGGGCAGTCGCAGATACGCAGTATTTT.

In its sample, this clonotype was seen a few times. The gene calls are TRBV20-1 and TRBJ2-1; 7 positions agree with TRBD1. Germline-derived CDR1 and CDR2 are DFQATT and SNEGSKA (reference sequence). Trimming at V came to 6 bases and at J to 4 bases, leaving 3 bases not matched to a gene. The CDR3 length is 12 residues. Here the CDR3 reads CSAGGRYNEQFF. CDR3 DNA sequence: TGCAGTGCAGGGGGCCGGTACAATGAGCAGTTCTTC.

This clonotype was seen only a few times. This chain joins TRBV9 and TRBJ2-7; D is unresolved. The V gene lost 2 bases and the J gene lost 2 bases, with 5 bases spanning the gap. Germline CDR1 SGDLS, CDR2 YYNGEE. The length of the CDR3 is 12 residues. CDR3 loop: CASSVGTYEQYF. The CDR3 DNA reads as TGTGCCAGCAGCGTGGGGACCTACGAGCAGTACTTC. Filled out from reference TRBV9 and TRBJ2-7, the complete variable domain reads DSGVTQTPKHLITATGQRVTLRCSPRSGDLSVYWYQQSLDQGLQFLIQYYNGEERAKGNILERFSAQQFPDLHSELNLSSLELGDSALYFCASSVGTYEQYFGPGTRLTVT.

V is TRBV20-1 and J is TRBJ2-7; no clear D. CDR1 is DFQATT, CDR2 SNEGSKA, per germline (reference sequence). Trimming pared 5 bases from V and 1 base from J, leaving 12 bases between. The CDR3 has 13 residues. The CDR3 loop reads CSAVQKPSYEQYF. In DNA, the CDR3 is TGCAGTGCTGTTCAGAAACCTTCCTACGAGCAGTACTTC.

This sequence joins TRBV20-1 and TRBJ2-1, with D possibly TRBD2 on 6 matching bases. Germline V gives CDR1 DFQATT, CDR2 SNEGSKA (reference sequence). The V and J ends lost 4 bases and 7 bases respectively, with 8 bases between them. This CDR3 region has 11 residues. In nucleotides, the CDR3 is TGCAGTGCTACCCGGGGGAATGAGCAGTTCTTC. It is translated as CSATRGNEQFF.

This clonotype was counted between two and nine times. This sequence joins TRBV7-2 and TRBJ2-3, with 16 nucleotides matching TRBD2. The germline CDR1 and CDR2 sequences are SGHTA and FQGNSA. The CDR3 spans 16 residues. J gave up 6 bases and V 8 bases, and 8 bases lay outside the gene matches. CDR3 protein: CASQITGLAGGDTQYF. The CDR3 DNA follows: TGTGCCAGCCAAATAACGGGACTAGCGGGAGGGGATACGCAGTATTTT.

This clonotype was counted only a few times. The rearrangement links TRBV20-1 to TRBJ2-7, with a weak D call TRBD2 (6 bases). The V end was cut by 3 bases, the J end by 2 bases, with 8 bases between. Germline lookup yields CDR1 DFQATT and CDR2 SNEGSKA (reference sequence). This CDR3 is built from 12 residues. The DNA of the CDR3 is TGCAGTGCTAGTCCGGGAGCCTACGAGCAGTACTTC. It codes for CSASPGAYEQYF.

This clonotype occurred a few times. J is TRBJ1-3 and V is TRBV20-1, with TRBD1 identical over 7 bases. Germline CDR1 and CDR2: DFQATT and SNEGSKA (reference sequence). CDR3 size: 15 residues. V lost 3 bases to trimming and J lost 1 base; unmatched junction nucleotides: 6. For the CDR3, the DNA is TGCAGTGCTAGTCGAGACAGGGTTTCTGGAAACACCATATATTTT. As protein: CSASRDRVSGNTIYF.

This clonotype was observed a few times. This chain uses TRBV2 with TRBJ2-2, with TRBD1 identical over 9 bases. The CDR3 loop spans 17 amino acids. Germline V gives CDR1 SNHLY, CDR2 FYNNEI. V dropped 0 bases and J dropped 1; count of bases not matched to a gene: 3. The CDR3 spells CASSEAPGQGNTGELFF. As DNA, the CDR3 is TGTGCCAGCAGTGAAGCGCCGGGACAGGGGAACACCGGGGAGCTGTTTTTT.

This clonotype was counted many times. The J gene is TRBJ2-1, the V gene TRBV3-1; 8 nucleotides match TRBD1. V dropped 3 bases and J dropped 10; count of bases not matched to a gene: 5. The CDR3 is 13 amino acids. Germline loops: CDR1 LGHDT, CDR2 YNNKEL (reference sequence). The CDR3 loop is CASSQGGTGEQFF. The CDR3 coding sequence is TGTGCCAGCAGCCAGGGCGGGACAGGAGAGCAGTTCTTC.

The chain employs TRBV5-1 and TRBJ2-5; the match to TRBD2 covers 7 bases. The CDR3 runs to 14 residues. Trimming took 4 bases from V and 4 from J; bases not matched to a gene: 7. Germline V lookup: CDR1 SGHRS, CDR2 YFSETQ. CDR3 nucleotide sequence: TGCGCCAGCAGCCCCAACGGCGGGGGAGAGACCCAGTACTTC. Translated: CASSPNGGGETQYF.

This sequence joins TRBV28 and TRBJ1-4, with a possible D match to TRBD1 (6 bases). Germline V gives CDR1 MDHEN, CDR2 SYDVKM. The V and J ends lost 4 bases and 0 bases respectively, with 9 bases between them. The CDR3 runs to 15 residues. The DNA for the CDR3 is TGTGCCAGCAGTTCCCGGACAGCAACTAATGAAAAACTGTTTTTT. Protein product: CASSSRTATNEKLFF.

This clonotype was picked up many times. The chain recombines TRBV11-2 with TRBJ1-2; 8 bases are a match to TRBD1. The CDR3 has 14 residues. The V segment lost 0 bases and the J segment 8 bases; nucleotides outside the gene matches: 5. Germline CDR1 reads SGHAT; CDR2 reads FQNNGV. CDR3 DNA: TGTGCCAGCAGCTTAGAGCGGACAGGGACCGGCTACACCTTC. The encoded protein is CASSLERTGTGYTF.

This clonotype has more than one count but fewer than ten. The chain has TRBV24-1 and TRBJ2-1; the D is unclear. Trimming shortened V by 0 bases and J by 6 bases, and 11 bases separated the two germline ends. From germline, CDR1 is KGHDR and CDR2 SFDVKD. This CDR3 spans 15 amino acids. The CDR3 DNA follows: TGTGCCACCAGTGATTTGGTCGATGGCGGCAATGAGCAGTTCTTC. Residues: CATSDLVDGGNEQFF.